The text below deals with one TCR beta chain. Its target is not known. These data come from a study of cytomegalovirus exposure and HLA in healthy donors. Overall study: An early release of data contained about 85 million unique TCRs, which came from HLA-typed donors.

Study results and limitations: Highest at DRB1 and lowest at HLA-C, TCR association rates differed among HLA loci in a later analysis. The study designated 150 or so TCR beta chains cytomegalovirus-associated.

This CDR3 spans 17 amino acids. Germline V CDR1 and CDR2: SGHVS, FNYEAQ. The ends lost 5 bases at V and 2 bases at J; junction bases unmatched: 13. Both 60 Vbeta primers and 13 Jbeta primers went into the PCR. This table comes from immunoSEQ multiplex PCR, and its TCRdb copy is limited to in-frame clones, with some not included. The ten most abundant clones cover 1.6% of a sample with 100,000 to 150,000 clones. This sequence was found in a woman in her thirties or forties in good health and CMV-seropositive. The chain is built from TRBV7-6 and TRBJ2-7; 9 bases agree with TRBD1. Source material: PBMCs. CDR3 sequence: CASSPDGRQGVPYEQYF. CDR3 DNA: TGTGCCAGCAGCCCCGATGGGAGACAGGGGGTCCCCTACGAGCAGTACTTC.